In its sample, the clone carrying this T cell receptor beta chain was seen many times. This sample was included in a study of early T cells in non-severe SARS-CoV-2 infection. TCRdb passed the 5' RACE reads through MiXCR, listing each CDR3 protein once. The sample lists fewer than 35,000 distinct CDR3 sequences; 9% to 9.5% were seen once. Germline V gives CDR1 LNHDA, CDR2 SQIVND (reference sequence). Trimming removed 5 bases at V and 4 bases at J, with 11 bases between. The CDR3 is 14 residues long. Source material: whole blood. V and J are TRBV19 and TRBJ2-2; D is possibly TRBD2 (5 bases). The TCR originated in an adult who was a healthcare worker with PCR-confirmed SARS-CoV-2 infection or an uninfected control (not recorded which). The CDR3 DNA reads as TGTGCCAGTAGTGGGAGCTCCGCCACCGGGGAGCTGTTTTTT. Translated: CASSGSSATGELFF.